The rows below give T cell receptor beta chains drawn from one sample of a study of T cell changes during pregnancy in multiple sclerosis. Profiling relied on immunoSEQ multiplex PCR, and the TCRdb table lists in-frame clones only, not all of them. The table has 40,000 to 45,000 clones, 85% to 90% seen once. Sequences were derived from CD4+ T cells from peripheral blood mononuclear cells, sampled in the first trimester of pregnancy. The source of these receptors is a female donor with multiple sclerosis, enrolled in a pregnancy study. CDR3s include the opening cysteine and the closing phenylalanine or tryptophan. Fields, in order: V gene, clone size, J gene, D gene, CDR3 DNA, CDR3 protein. A D gene is named only where the DNA matches it firmly. Clone size is shown for a subset of rows, as once, few, many or a class of expanded clone.

>TRBV11-2|.|TRBJ1-5|.
TGTGCCAGCAGCTTAGACCCAGGGGGCAATCAGCCCCAGCATTTT
CASSLDPGGNQPQHF
>TRBV9|.|TRBJ2-7|TRBD2
TGTGCCAGCAGTCCGGGGAGCGGGAGCTCCTACGAGCAGTACTTC
CASSPGSGSSYEQYF
>TRBV5-1|.|TRBJ2-5|.
TGCGCCAGCAGCTATAAGGGGGAGACCCAGTACTTC
CASSYKGETQYF
>TRBV28|.|TRBJ2-7|TRBD2
TGTGCCAGCAGTTTAAGTTTTGCGGGAGCTTACGAGCAGTACTTC
CASSLSFAGAYEQYF
>TRBV10-3|.|TRBJ2-7|TRBD2
TGTGCCATGAAACCGGGACTAGCGGCCGGCGGCGAGCAGTACTTC
CAMKPGLAAGGEQYF
>TRBV18|.|TRBJ1-2|TRBD1
TGTGCCAGCTCATACTGGCTGACAGGGGAAGGCTACACCTTC
CASSYWLTGEGYTF
>TRBV7-2|.|TRBJ1-5|.
TGTGCCAGCAGCTTAGCGACGGGAGGACATCAGCCCCAGCATTTT
CASSLATGGHQPQHF
>TRBV11-1|.|TRBJ2-7|TRBD1
TGTGCCAGCAGCTCCAACAGGGGGCCCTACGAGCAGTACTTC
CASSSNRGPYEQYF
>TRBV5-1|few|TRBJ1-2|.
TGCGCCAGCAGATTTGAGGGGAGGGCAGGAGGCTACACCTTC
CASRFEGRAGGYTF
>TRBV7-2|.|TRBJ2-1|.
TGTGCCAGCAGCTTAGCGAGAGTTTATTTCAATGAGCAGTTCTTC
CASSLARVYFNEQFF
>TRBV4-2|.|TRBJ2-7|TRBD2
TGTGCCAGCAGCCAGGATCCTAGCGGGAGTTTTAACGAGCAGTACTTC
CASSQDPSGSFNEQYF
>TRBV30|.|TRBJ1-2|TRBD1
TGTGCCTGGAGTCCCCCGGGACAGGGGTTTGGCTACACCTTC
CAWSPPGQGFGYTF
>TRBV2|.|TRBJ1-1|TRBD1
TGTGCCATACGGGACAGGGTCACTGAAGCTTTCTTT
CAIRDRVTEAFF
>TRBV2|.|TRBJ1-5|.
TGTGCCAGCAGCGTTGACAGGACCGGCAATCAGCCCCAGCATTTT
CASSVDRTGNQPQHF
>TRBV2|.|TRBJ2-1|TRBD2
TGTGCCAGCAGTACTCAAGTGACTAGCGGGAGGGCCTCCTACAATGAGCAGTTCTTC
CASSTQVTSGRASYNEQFF
>TRBV18|.|TRBJ2-7|TRBD1
TGTGCCAGCTCACCGGGACAGGGTCCCTACGAGCAGTACTTC
CASSPGQGPYEQYF
>TRBV10-2|.|TRBJ1-1|.
TGCGCCAGCAGCCGCACGAGGGATCCCTCTCACGGGGCTTTCTTT
CASSRTRDPSHGAFF
>TRBV5-1|.|TRBJ2-4|.
TGCGCCAGCAGCTTGGAGGGGAATTTAGCCAAAAACATTCAGTACTTC
CASSLEGNLAKNIQYF
>TRBV6-6|.|TRBJ1-1|.
TGTGCCAGCAGAACTGACGGAGGTTACACTGAAGCTTTCTTT
CASRTDGGYTEAFF
>TRBV7-9|once|TRBJ1-1|.
TGTGCCAGCAGCTTCGGGGTGCACACTGAAGCTTTCTTT
CASSFGVHTEAFF
>TRBV28|few|TRBJ2-2|TRBD2
TGTGCCAGCAGTTTGGGACTAGCCGCTAGAGAGCTGTTTTTT
CASSLGLAARELFF
>TRBV2|.|TRBJ2-1|.
TGTGCCAGCAGTGTCCAGGGCGGGGTTGAGCAGTTCTTC
CASSVQGGVEQFF
>TRBV6-5|.|TRBJ1-2|TRBD1
TGTGCCAGCAGTAGACCCCGGCAGGGGGTCTATGGCTACACCTTC
CASSRPRQGVYGYTF
>TRBV6-1|once|TRBJ1-1|.
TGTGCCAGCAGTGAAAAGGAGCGGTACGGTGAAGCTTTCTTT
CASSEKERYGEAFF
>TRBV30|.|TRBJ1-3|.
TGTGCCTGGAGTGGGAGTGGGTCACCTCGAAACACCATATATTTT
CAWSGSGSPRNTIYF
>TRBV9|.|TRBJ1-2|TRBD1
TGTGCCAGCAGCGCGCGACAGGGGGCCTATGGCTACACCTTC
CASSARQGAYGYTF
>TRBV30|.|TRBJ2-4|.
TGTGCCTGGAGTGAGACCGCAGGGGACATTCAGTACTTC
CAWSETAGDIQYF
>TRBV29-1|once|TRBJ2-1|TRBD1
TGCAGCGTTGAACAAAGTATTCGGACAGGGACCTACAATGAGCAGTTCTTC
CSVEQSIRTGTYNEQFF
>TRBV2|.|TRBJ2-1|.
TGTGCCAGCAGTGTTTCCGGGAGAGCCTACAATGAGCAGTTCTTC
CASSVSGRAYNEQFF
>TRBV5-1|.|TRBJ2-5|.
TGCGCCAGCAGCTTGAAGTTGGCCCAAGAGACCCAGTACTTC
CASSLKLAQETQYF
>TRBV6-6|.|TRBJ1-5|TRBD1
TGTGCCAGCAGCCCACAGGGGGCCTACAATCAGCCCCAGCATTTT
CASSPQGAYNQPQHF
>TRBV7-9|.|TRBJ2-7|TRBD2
TGTGCCAGCAGCTCCCTCGGGACTAGCGGGTCGAGCTCCTACGAGCAGTACTTC
CASSSLGTSGSSSYEQYF
>TRBV28|.|TRBJ2-7|TRBD2
TGTGCCAGCAGCCGGGACCGAGACCTAGCGGGACCGTCCTACGAGCAGTACTTC
CASSRDRDLAGPSYEQYF
>TRBV19|.|TRBJ1-1|TRBD1
TGTGCCAGTAGTATCCTCTACAGGGGCTTTGACACTGAAGCTTTCTTT
CASSILYRGFDTEAFF
>TRBV6-5|.|TRBJ1-3|.
TGTGCCAGCAGTTACTCTCGCCCCAGCTCTGGAAACACCATATATTTT
CASSYSRPSSGNTIYF
>TRBV28|.|TRBJ2-7|TRBD2
TGTGCCAGCACCTCACGGACTAGTCCCTACGAGCAGTACTTC
CASTSRTSPYEQYF
>TRBV11-3|.|TRBJ2-5|.
TGTGCCAGCAGCCTGGGACTGGGGAAGACCCAGTACTTC
CASSLGLGKTQYF
>TRBV18|.|TRBJ2-7|TRBD1
TGTGCCAGCTCACAAGGACAGGGAATGTACGAGCAGTACTTC
CASSQGQGMYEQYF
>TRBV30|few|TRBJ1-3|TRBD1
TGTGCCTGGGGAAGTGACAGGGCTGGAAACACCATATATTTT
CAWGSDRAGNTIYF
>TRBV18|.|TRBJ1-2|TRBD1
TGTGCCAGCTCACCACCCGGGACAGGGGGCGCGCATGGCTACACCTTC
CASSPPGTGGAHGYTF
>TRBV5-8|.|TRBJ2-1|.
TGTGCCAGCAGCTTATGGCTCACTCGGGACAAGGGGGACAATGAGCAGTTCTTC
CASSLWLTRDKGDNEQFF
>TRBV27|.|TRBJ1-5|.
TGTGCCAGCAGTACCGGTACCCCCCCCAATCAGCCCCAGCATTTT
CASSTGTPPNQPQHF
>TRBV21-1|once|TRBJ1-2|.
TGTGCCAGCAGCAGACAGAAATCTAACTATGGCTACACCTTC
CASSRQKSNYGYTF
>TRBV2|once|TRBJ2-6|.
TGTGCCAGCGGCACGGGGTTCCTCAGCTCTGGGGCCAACGTCCTGACTTTC
CASGTGFLSSGANVLTF
>TRBV13|.|TRBJ2-3|.
TGTGCCAGCAGCTTGCAGGGAAGCACAGATACGCAGTATTTT
CASSLQGSTDTQYF